Below are 24 T cell receptor beta chains sequenced from a single sample in a study of memory CD8 T cells in hepatitis C reinfection (dated by TCRdb to about 2017). Preparation of the library involved the immunoSEQ multiplex PCR assay. TCRdb took this table from immuneACCESS and kept in-frame rearrangements with V and J called. Such tables lack part of the clones; where checked against another copy, unresolved V genes explain under half of the gap, and the rest is unexplained. This sample is represented by about 46,000 clones; roughly 89% of them were singletons. Around 0.78% of the sample is held by the ten biggest clonotypes. Reading the label with the study, this specimen's time point is: late/post reinfection, 12 to 24 weeks after detection. The sorted cells were sequenced directly ex vivo, without any in vitro expansion ahead of TCR sequencing. The source material was naive CD8+ T cells sorted from blood. The cell subset or site label on this specimen signifies: total naive CD8+CD45RO- T cells. The receptor source for this set is a man aged 18 to 29 with hepatitis C virus infection.

The CDR3 spells CASSPAGGEDTQYF. CDR3 in DNA: TGTGCCAGCAGCCCAGCGGGGGGAGAGGATACGCAGTATTTT. The genes are TRBV7-9 and TRBJ2-3; 9 nucleotides line up with TRBD2. This CDR3 region has 14 residues. The germline V gene has CDR1 SEHNR and CDR2 FQNEAQ (reference sequence). Losses at the gene ends were 5 bases for V and 6 bases for J; bases not matched to a gene: 6.

The count of this clone is one. This chain links TRBV27 with TRBJ1-6; D possibly corresponds to TRBD1 (6 bases). The length of the CDR3 is 14 residues. Germline-derived CDR1 and CDR2 are MNHEY and SMNVEV (reference sequence). The V and J ends lost 7 bases and 14 bases respectively, with 21 bases between them. CDR3 bases: TGTGCCAGCACTCTAGGGGGGGGCTTTGAGTCCCTCCACTTT. It encodes CASTLGGGFESLHF.

This rearrangement joins TRBV28 to TRBJ1-5, with TRBD1 as a possible D gene (6 bases). CDR1 and CDR2 from the germline V gene are MDHEN and SYDVKM. CDR3 length equals 16 residues. Trimming removed 5 bases from V and 3 bases from J, with 17 bases in between. The CDR3, as DNA: TGTGCCAGCAGTCCATCGACCAAGGGGGACAATCAGCCCCAGCATTTT. Translation gives CASSPSTKGDNQPQHF.

The rearrangement joins TRBV27 to TRBJ2-1; perhaps TRBD2 as D (6 bases). Trimming pared 6 bases from V and 3 bases from J, leaving 9 bases between. Germline V gives CDR1 MNHEY, CDR2 SMNVEV (reference sequence). This CDR3 is 13 amino acids long. The CDR3 nucleotides read TGTGCCAGCAGCGCCGGGAGCTACAATGAGCAGTTCTTC. The encoded protein is CASSAGSYNEQFF.

The rearrangement links TRBV5-6 to TRBJ1-2, with D perhaps TRBD1 (5 bases). CDR3 length: 13 amino acids. Trimming shortened V by 6 bases and J by 6 bases, and 15 bases separated the two germline ends. Looked up from germline, CDR1 is SGHDT and CDR2 is YYEEEE. The chain's CDR3 is CASNLRGVDGYTF. The CDR3 coding sequence is TGTGCCAGCAATCTGCGGGGGGTCGATGGCTACACCTTC. Drawing the rest from reference TRBV5-6 and TRBJ1-2, the complete variable domain is DAGVTQSPTHLIKTRGQQVTLRCSPKSGHDTVSWYQQALGQGPQFIFQYYEEEERQRGNFPDRFSGHQFPNYSSELNVNALLLGDSALYLCASNLRGVDGYTFGSGTRLTVV.

V is TRBV6-1 and J is TRBJ2-5, with 9 bases matching TRBD2. The V segment lost 0 bases and the J segment 5 bases; nucleotides outside the gene matches: 7. The CDR3 covers 16 residues. Germline lookup yields CDR1 MNHNS and CDR2 SASEGT. CDR3 sequence reads: CASSEAGGGALETQYF. CDR3 nucleotide sequence: TGTGCCAGCAGTGAAGCGGGCGGGGGGGCCCTTGAGACCCAGTACTTC.

CDR3 in amino acids: CASSLALQGTYEQYF. In DNA form, the CDR3 reads TGTGCCAGCAGCTTAGCCCTACAGGGAACCTACGAGCAGTACTTC. The chain recombines TRBV7-9 with TRBJ2-7, with D possibly TRBD1 on 6 matching bases. V was pared by 0 bases and J by 2 bases, with 11 bases between. The CDR3 sequence is 15 residues long. Germline V lookup: CDR1 SEHNR, CDR2 FQNEAQ (reference sequence).

V usage is TRBV5-1 and J usage is TRBJ2-1; 9 bases map to TRBD2. Germline V gives CDR1 SGHRS, CDR2 YFSETQ. Trimming cost V 1 base and J 0 bases; bases outside gene matches: 5. This CDR3 has 17 amino acids. Written as DNA, the CDR3 is TGCGCCAGCAGCTTGAGGACTAGCGAAAGCTCCTACAATGAGCAGTTCTTC. Translating it yields CASSLRTSESSYNEQFF.

V is TRBV29-1 and J is TRBJ2-3; 8 nucleotides align to TRBD2. J was trimmed by 0 bases and V by 2 bases; bases with no gene match: 7. The CDR3 has 16 residues. In germline, CDR1 is SQVTM, CDR2 ANQGSEA. The CDR3 here is CSVETPLAVSTDTQYF. In DNA, the CDR3 is TGCAGCGTTGAAACTCCACTAGCGGTGAGCACAGATACGCAGTATTTT.

The CDR3 region is CSVPAGGLGEQFF. CDR3 coding DNA: TGCAGCGTTCCTGCGGGGGGGCTGGGTGAGCAGTTCTTC. The chain uses TRBV29-1 and TRBJ2-1; 9 bases align to TRBD2. CDR1 is SQVTM, CDR2 ANQGSEA, per germline. Trimming cost V 5 bases and J 9 bases; bases outside gene matches: 8. The CDR3 runs 13 residues.

This clone was seen a single time. The rearrangement joins TRBV21-1 to TRBJ1-2; the table calls TRBD1, which could not be checked here. TRBV21-1 is flagged as a pseudogene. The CDR3 contains 15 residues. The CDR3 DNA reads TGTGCCAGCAGCAAGGGACAGGGGGAAAAATATGCGTACACCTTC. As protein: CASSKGQGEKYAYTF.

The chain couples TRBV6-6 to TRBJ2-1; maybe TRBD1 (5 bases). Germline lookup yields CDR1 MNHNY and CDR2 SVGAGI (reference sequence). V gave up 7 bases and J gave up 4 bases, with 17 bases separating them. The CDR3 contains 15 residues. CDR3 DNA: TGTGCCAGCAAGTGGACATACGCAGGGTACAATGAGCAGTTCTTC. The encoded protein is CASKWTYAGYNEQFF.

This chain connects TRBV7-6 to TRBJ2-5, with 8 bases fitting TRBD2. J gave up 1 base and V 2 bases, and 6 bases lay outside the gene matches. CDR1 is SGHVS and CDR2 is FNYEAQ in the germline V gene. This CDR3 spans 16 amino acids. The CDR3 spells CASSLNLAGGQETQYF. The CDR3 DNA reads TGTGCCAGCAGCTTAAATTTGGCGGGGGGCCAAGAGACCCAGTACTTC.

V usage is TRBV7-6 and J usage is TRBJ2-3; TRBD1 aligns across 7 bases. Germline V CDR1 and CDR2: SGHVS, FNYEAQ. With V trimmed by 0 bases and J by 3 bases, 3 bases remained unmatched. The CDR3 totals 15 residues. The CDR3 loop is CASSLAPTGTDTQYF. The DNA for the CDR3 is TGTGCCAGCAGCTTAGCCCCGACAGGGACAGATACGCAGTATTTT.

The chain links TRBV7-8 to TRBJ1-5; 10 bases agree with TRBD1. The germline V gene has CDR1 SGHVS and CDR2 FQNEAQ. V shed 1 base and J 1 base; nucleotides not matched to a gene: 4. This CDR3 is built from 17 residues. CDR3 amino acids: CASSLGDRGPSNQPQHF. In DNA form, the CDR3 reads TGTGCCAGCAGCTTAGGTGACAGGGGGCCAAGCAATCAGCCCCAGCATTTT.

The rearrangement uses TRBV6-6 and TRBJ2-4; the D gene is possibly TRBD1 (5 bases). This CDR3 comprises 15 residues. Germline CDR1 and CDR2: MNHNY and SVGAGI (reference sequence). The V end was cut by 4 bases, the J end by 0 bases, with 10 bases between. This CDR3 reads CASSLQQVAKNIQYF. DNA of the CDR3: TGTGCCAGCAGTTTACAACAGGTAGCCAAAAACATTCAGTACTTC.

This sequence joins TRBV5-6 and TRBJ2-5, with 11 bases lining up with TRBD1. Germline trimming cut 4 bases from V and 5 bases from J; bases unmatched to any gene: 10. The germline CDR1 and CDR2 sequences are SGHDT and YYEEEE. The CDR3 loop spans 16 amino acids. The CDR3 here is CASSLGTGGFWETQYF. CDR3 coding DNA: TGTGCCAGCAGCCTAGGGACAGGGGGATTTTGGGAGACCCAGTACTTC.

This chain uses TRBV7-9 with TRBJ2-3; 8 bases agree with TRBD1. The CDR3 is 15 amino acids. CDR1 is SEHNR and CDR2 is FQNEAQ in the germline V gene (reference sequence). Trimming cost V 4 bases and J 5 bases; bases outside gene matches: 8. The DNA of the CDR3 is TGTGCCAGCAGCTCCATCCAGGGGGCCGTAGATACGCAGTATTTT. Translated, it gives CASSSIQGAVDTQYF.

Here the CDR3 DNA reads TGTGCCATCGGGCCAGGGGGCATGAACACTGAAGCTTTCTTT. This translates into CAIGPGGMNTEAFF. This chain links TRBV10-3 with TRBJ1-1; TRBD1 agrees at 8 bases. Germline CDR1 ENHRY, CDR2 SYGVKD. The CDR3 contains 14 residues. Unmatched junction bases numbered 5, after V lost 8 bases and J lost 0 bases.

Note on this clone: One junction end disagrees with the germline gene, perhaps due to a read error. The chain's CDR3 is CASSRGLAGLNEQLF. In nucleotides, the CDR3 is TGTGCCAGTAGTAGGGGACTAGCGGGACTTAATGAGCAGCTCTTC. This sequence joins TRBV19 and TRBJ2-1, with 13 bases fitting TRBD2. The CDR3 sequence is 15 residues long. The germline gives CDR1 LNHDA, CDR2 SQIVND (reference sequence).

The chain recombines TRBV6-6 with TRBJ1-1, with D possibly being TRBD1 (6 bases). The CDR3 length is 15 residues. Looked up from germline, CDR1 is MNHNY and CDR2 is SVGAGI (reference sequence). V was cut by 5 bases and J by 0 bases, with 13 bases left in between. CDR3 loop: CASSATQGLNTEAFF. The CDR3 nucleotides read TGTGCCAGCAGTGCTACACAGGGACTGAACACTGAAGCTTTCTTT.

V usage is TRBV5-8 and J usage is TRBJ1-4; tentatively, D is TRBD1 (6 bases). Trimming left V 0 bases short and J 0 bases short, with 6 bases between. The CDR3 has 15 residues. Germline CDR1 SGHTS, CDR2 YDEGEE. The CDR3 loop reads CASSLGQATNEKLFF. The CDR3 nucleotides read TGTGCCAGCAGCTTGGGACAGGCAACTAATGAAAAACTGTTTTTT.

The CDR3 region is CASSEADRPYEQYV. The DNA for the CDR3 is TGTGCCAGCAGTGAAGCTGACAGGCCCTACGAGCAGTACGTC. The chain recombines TRBV2 with TRBJ2-7; D might be TRBD1 (6 bases). Germline-derived CDR1 and CDR2 are SNHLY and FYNNEI. Trimming cost V 0 bases and J 2 bases, with 8 bases left between them. The length of the CDR3 is 14 residues.

The chain recombines TRBV7-7 with TRBJ1-6, with D possibly TRBD1 on 6 matching bases. This CDR3 spans 16 amino acids. CDR1 SSHAT and CDR2 FNYEAQ come from the germline V gene (reference sequence). The V gene lost 7 bases and the J gene lost 7 bases, with 20 bases spanning the gap. The CDR3 region is CASTIPRRQGNSPLHF. For the CDR3, the DNA is TGTGCCAGCACAATCCCCCGTAGGCAGGGGAATTCACCCCTCCACTTT.